This T cell receptor beta chain was observed in a study of T cells in Graves' hyperthyroidism and ophthalmopathy. Per germline, CDR1 SGHAT and CDR2 FQNNGV. The CDR3 is made up of 17 amino acids. Trimming removed 5 bases at V and 8 bases at J, with 26 bases between. Amplified TCR beta CDR3 regions derived from RNA transcripts. The study used the HTBI primer set for a first-round RT-PCR of the TCR CDR3. TCRdb analysed the multiplex PCR reads with MiXCR anew, one entry per CDR3 protein. This sample has 300,000 to 500,000 distinct CDR3 sequences; around an eighth occur once, and the top ten carry 28%. Together with thyroid ultrasound, orbital computed tomography, serum thyroxine and TRAb, clinical symptoms were used for diagnoses. This clonotype came up a few times.

The TCR sequence derives from a man between 50 and 59 years old with Graves' ophthalmopathy. V and J are TRBV11-2 and TRBJ2-3; D is perhaps TRBD1 or TRBD2 (5 bases each). Source material: blood. CDR3 DNA: TGTGCCAGCAGCGGGGTGGGGCGGTCCGGGGCGTCCCCTACGCAGTATTTT. Translation gives CASSGVGRSGASPTQYF.